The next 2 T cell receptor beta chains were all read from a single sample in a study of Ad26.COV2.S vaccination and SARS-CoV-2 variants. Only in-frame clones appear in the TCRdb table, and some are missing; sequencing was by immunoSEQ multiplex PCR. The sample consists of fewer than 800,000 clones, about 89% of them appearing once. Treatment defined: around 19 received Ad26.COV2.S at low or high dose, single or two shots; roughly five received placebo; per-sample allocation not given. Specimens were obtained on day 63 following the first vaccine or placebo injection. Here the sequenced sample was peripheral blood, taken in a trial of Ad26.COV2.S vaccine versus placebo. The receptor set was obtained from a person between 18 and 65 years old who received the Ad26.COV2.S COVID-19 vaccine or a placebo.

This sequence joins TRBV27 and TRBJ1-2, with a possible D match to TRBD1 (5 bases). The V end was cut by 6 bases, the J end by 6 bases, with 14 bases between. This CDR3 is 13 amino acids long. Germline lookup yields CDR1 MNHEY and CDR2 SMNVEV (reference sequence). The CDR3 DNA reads TGTGCCAGCAGCTGGGGGACGTTCGATGGCTACACCTTC. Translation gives CASSWGTFDGYTF.

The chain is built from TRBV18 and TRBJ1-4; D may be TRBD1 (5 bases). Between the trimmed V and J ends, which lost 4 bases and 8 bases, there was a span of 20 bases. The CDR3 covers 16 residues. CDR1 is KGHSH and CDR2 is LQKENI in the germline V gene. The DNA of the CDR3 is TGTGCCAGCTCACTTTCGGACCCGGGGACGGGGGAAAAACTGTTTTTT. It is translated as CASSLSDPGTGEKLFF.